The 6 T cell receptor beta chains given below trace back to one sample, sequenced in a study of blood T cells in healthy people across ages. The authors ran a second PCR of 7 to 11 cycles using a sample-barcoded 5' primer and a J-beta primer mix. TCRdb recomputed calls from the 5' RACE reads with MiXCR, one row per CDR3 protein. The table has about 800,000 distinct CDR3 sequences, just under 25% seen once. This same sample was also taken into another study, of T cells of mothers and their children.

Sequencing input: blood. These receptors were obtained from a boy aged 5-17 years in good health.

This clonotype turned up a few times. The V call is TRBV2, the J call TRBJ2-3, with unresolved D. This CDR3 has 13 amino acids. Germline V lookup: CDR1 SNHLY, CDR2 FYNNEI. V gave up 8 bases and J gave up 4 bases, with 13 bases separating them. CDR3 region: CASLFLAADTQYF. The CDR3 DNA follows: TGTGCCAGCCTCTTCTTAGCCGCAGATACGCAGTATTTT.

V usage is TRBV6-7 and J usage is TRBJ1-2; possibly TRBD1 for D (5 bases). TRBV6-7 is placed among ORFs of uncertain function. The CDR3 runs to 16 residues. V lost 8 bases, J lost 6 bases, and 25 bases lay in between. The CDR3 reads CASGTRSRGDHNGYTF. The CDR3 nucleotides are TGTGCCAGCGGAACCCGATCTCGGGGGGATCACAATGGCTACACCTTC.

In its sample, this clonotype was seen a few times. This chain joins TRBV2 and TRBJ1-1, with TRBD1 matching over 11 bases. With V trimmed by 7 bases and J by 5 bases, 6 bases remained unmatched. Germline CDR1 reads SNHLY; CDR2 reads FYNNEI. The CDR3 extends over 14 amino acids. In nucleotides, the CDR3 is TGTGCCAGCACCGGACAGGGGGCCAGGACTGAAGCTTTCTTT. It is translated as CASTGQGARTEAFF.

The chain uses TRBV5-1 and TRBJ1-2; TRBD1 agrees at 7 bases. Germline loops: CDR1 SGHRS, CDR2 YFSETQ. CDR3 size: 17 residues. Unmatched junction bases numbered 9, after V lost 1 base and J lost 0 bases. The CDR3 nucleotides read TGCGCCAGCAGCTTGAGTGGGACAGTCATATCTAACTATGGCTACACCTTC. Translating it yields CASSLSGTVISNYGYTF.

The genes are TRBV27 and TRBJ2-1; a possible D gene is TRBD2 (6 bases). The CDR3 has 15 residues. The ends were cut back, 2 bases at V and 8 bases at J, with 16 bases in the middle. Germline V lookup: CDR1 MNHEY, CDR2 SMNVEV (reference sequence). In nucleotides, the CDR3 is TGTGCCAGCAGTTTAGTAGGAGGGCGCTCGGATGAGCAGTTCTTC. This sequence encodes CASSLVGGRSDEQFF.

This clonotype was counted between two and nine times. The chain is built from TRBV27 and TRBJ1-1; no clear D. Germline values: CDR1 MNHEY, CDR2 SMNVEV (reference sequence). Trimming took off 8 bases at V and 1 base at J, with 14 bases between the two ends. CDR3 length: 14 residues. This chain's CDR3 is CASGRNMPNTEAFF. As DNA, the CDR3 is TGTGCCAGCGGGCGGAACATGCCGAACACTGAAGCTTTCTTT.